The 5 T cell receptor beta chains reported below all come from one sample, sequenced in a study of radiation and T cells in renal cell carcinoma. Time point of the sample: blood 4 weeks post-SBRT, at nephrectomy. Treatment given: 15 Gy SBRT to primary tumor, nephrectomy 4 weeks later. Profiled with immunoSEQ multiplex PCR; TCRdb holds only in-frame clones, not every one. The sample includes tens of thousands of clones, 70% to 85% of them seen just once. This material consisted of blood, taken from a patient whose treatment included radiotherapy and nephrectomy. The receptors were gathered from a woman aged 70-85 years with renal cell carcinoma.

The CDR3 DNA follows: TGCGCCAGCAGCTTTTCACGAGGGGAGGGTGAAGCTTTCTTT. It is translated as CASSFSRGEGEAFF. V gene TRBV5-1 combines with J gene TRBJ1-1, with D maybe TRBD1 (5 bases). CDR3 length equals 14 residues. Germline CDR1 SGHRS, CDR2 YFSETQ. Trimming left V 2 bases short and J 7 bases short, with 15 bases between.

The rearrangement links TRBV5-1 to TRBJ2-1; 11 bases are shared with TRBD2. The germline CDR1 and CDR2 sequences are SGHRS and YFSETQ. Germline trimming cut 6 bases from V and 10 bases from J; bases unmatched to any gene: 9. CDR3 length: 14 amino acids. The CDR3: CASTIVAGGGEQFF. DNA of the CDR3: TGCGCCAGCACCATTGTAGCGGGAGGGGGCGAGCAGTTCTTC.

This chain links TRBV7-2 with TRBJ1-3; D ambiguous. The CDR3 length is 13 residues. The germline V and J ends were trimmed by 1 base and 8 bases, with 9 bases remaining between them. CDR1 and CDR2 (germline): SGHTA, FQGNSA. The CDR3 region has the DNA TGTGCCAGCAGCTTAGGGCTGGGGTACACCATATATTTT. It is translated as CASSLGLGYTIYF.

This chain connects TRBV7-9 to TRBJ2-1, with D possibly matching TRBD2 (7 bases). Trimming removed 1 base from V and 7 bases from J, with 14 bases in between. Germline V CDR1 and CDR2: SEHNR, FQNEAQ (reference sequence). This CDR3 has 15 residues. The CDR3 region has the DNA TGTGCCAGCAGCTTAGTACGGGGAGGGGGAAATGAGCAGTTCTTC. Protein sequence: CASSLVRGGGNEQFF.

The genes are TRBV7-8 and TRBJ1-1, with 8 nucleotides matching TRBD1. The germline CDR1 and CDR2 sequences are SGHVS and FQNEAQ. The CDR3 has 15 amino acids. V shed 3 bases and J 4 bases; nucleotides not matched to a gene: 7. The CDR3 nucleotides read TGTGCCAGCAGCTTCCAGGGGGCGCGTACCACTGAAGCTTTCTTT. Its protein product is CASSFQGARTTEAFF.